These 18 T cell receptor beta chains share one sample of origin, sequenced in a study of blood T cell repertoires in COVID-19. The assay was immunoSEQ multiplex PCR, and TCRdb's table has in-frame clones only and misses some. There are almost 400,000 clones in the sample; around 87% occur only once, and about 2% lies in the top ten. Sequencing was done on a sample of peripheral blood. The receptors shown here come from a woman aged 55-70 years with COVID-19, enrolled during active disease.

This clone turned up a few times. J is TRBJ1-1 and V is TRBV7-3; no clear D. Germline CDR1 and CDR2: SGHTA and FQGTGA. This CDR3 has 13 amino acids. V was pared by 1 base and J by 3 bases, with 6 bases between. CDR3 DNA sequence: TGTGCCAGCAGCTTAAACAGTCACACTGAAGCTTTCTTT. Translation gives CASSLNSHTEAFF.

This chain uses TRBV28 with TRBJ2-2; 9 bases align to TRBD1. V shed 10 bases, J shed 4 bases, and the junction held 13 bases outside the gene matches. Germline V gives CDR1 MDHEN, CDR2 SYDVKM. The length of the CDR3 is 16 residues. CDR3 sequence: CATVGEQGAPTGELFF. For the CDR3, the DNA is TGTGCCACAGTGGGGGAACAGGGGGCCCCCACCGGGGAGCTGTTTTTT.

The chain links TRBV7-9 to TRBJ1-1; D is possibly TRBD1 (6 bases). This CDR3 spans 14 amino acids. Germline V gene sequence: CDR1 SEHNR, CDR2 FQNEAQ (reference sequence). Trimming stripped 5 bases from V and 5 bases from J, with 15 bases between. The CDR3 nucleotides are TGTGCCAGCAGCAGGGTGACAGGTTTAACTGAAGCTTTCTTT. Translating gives CASSRVTGLTEAFF.

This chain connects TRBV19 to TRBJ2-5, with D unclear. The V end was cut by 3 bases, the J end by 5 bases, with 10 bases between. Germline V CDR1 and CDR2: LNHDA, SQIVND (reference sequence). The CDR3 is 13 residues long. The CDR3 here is CASSMTRIETQYF. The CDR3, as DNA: TGTGCCAGTAGTATGACACGCATCGAGACCCAGTACTTC.

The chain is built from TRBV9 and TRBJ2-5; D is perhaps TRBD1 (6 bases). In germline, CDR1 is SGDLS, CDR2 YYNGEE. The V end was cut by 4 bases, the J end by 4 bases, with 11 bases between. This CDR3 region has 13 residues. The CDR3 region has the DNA TGTGCCAGCAGCTGGACAGACGGAGAGACCCAGTACTTC. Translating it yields CASSWTDGETQYF.

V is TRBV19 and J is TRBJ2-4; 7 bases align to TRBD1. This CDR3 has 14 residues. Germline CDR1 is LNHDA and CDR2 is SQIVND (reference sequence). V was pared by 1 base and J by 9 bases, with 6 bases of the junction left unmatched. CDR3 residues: CASSIGQGVGIQYF. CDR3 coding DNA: TGTGCCAGTAGTATAGGACAGGGAGTGGGCATTCAGTACTTC.

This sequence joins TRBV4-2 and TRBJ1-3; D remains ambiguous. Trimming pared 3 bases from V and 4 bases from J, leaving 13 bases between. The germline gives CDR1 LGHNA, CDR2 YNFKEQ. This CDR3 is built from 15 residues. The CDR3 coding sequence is TGTGCCAGCAGCCACGAGTGGACTGTCGGAAACACCATATATTTT. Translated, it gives CASSHEWTVGNTIYF.

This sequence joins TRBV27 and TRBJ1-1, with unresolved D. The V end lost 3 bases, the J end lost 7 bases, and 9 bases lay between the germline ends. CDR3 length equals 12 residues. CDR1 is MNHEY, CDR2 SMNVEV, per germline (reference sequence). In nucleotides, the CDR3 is TGTGCCAGCAGTTTCGGTGGAGGTGAAGCTTTCTTT. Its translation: CASSFGGGEAFF.

The CDR3 DNA is TGTGCCAGCAGCTTAAGGGACAGGGGATTCACAGATACGCAGTATTTT. Residues: CASSLRDRGFTDTQYF. J is TRBJ2-3 and V is TRBV11-2; TRBD1 aligns across 10 bases. Germline V gives CDR1 SGHAT, CDR2 FQNNGV. This CDR3 comprises 16 residues. Trimming took 2 bases from V and 2 from J; bases not matched to a gene: 4.

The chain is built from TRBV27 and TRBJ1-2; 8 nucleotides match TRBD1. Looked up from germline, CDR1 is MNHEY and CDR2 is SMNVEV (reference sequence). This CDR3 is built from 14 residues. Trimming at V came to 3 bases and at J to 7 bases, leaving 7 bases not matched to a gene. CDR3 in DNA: TGTGCCAGCAGTTTGGACAGGGTGGGCTTTGGCTACACCTTC. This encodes CASSLDRVGFGYTF.

The CDR3 DNA reads as TGTGCCAGCAGCCCCAAAAGGAGCCTTTCCTACGAGCAGTACTTC. Translation: CASSPKRSLSYEQYF. The chain is built from TRBV11-1 and TRBJ2-7; D is unresolved. The CDR3 is 15 residues long. The germline CDR1 and CDR2 sequences are SGHAT and FQDESV (reference sequence). Trimming left V 5 bases short and J 1 base short, with 15 bases between.

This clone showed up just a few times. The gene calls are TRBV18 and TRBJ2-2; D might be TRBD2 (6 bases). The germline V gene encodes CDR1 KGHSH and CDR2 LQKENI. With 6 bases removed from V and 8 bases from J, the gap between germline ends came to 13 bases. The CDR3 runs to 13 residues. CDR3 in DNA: TGTGCCAGCTCGGGACTGGTTCAAGGGGAGCTGTTTTTT. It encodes CASSGLVQGELFF. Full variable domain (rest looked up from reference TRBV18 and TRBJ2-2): NAGVMQNPRHLVRRRGQEARLRCSPMKGHSHVYWYRQLPEEGLKFMVYLQKENIIDESGMPKERFSAEFPKEGPSILRIQQVVRGDSAAYFCASSGLVQGELFFGEGSRLTVL.

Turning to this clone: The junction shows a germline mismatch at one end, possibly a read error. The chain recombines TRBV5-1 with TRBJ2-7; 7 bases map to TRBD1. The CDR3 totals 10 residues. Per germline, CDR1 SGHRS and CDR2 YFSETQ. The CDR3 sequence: CASTRPQGDF. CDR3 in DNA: TGCGCCAGCACCCGGCCGCAGGGGGACTTC.

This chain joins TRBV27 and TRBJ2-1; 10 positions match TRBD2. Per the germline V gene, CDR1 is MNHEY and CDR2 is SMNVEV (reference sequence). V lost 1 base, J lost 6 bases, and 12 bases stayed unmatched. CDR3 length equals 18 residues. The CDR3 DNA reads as TGTGCCAGCAGTTTATGGGCTTCGGAAGCGGGGGGGGGCAATGAGCAGTTCTTC. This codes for CASSLWASEAGGGNEQFF.

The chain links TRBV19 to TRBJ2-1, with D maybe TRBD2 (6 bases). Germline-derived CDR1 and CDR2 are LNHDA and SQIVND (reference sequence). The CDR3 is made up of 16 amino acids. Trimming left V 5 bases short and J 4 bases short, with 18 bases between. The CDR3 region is CASSSKPGLQYNEQFF. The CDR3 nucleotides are TGTGCCAGTAGTTCGAAGCCGGGACTCCAATACAATGAGCAGTTCTTC. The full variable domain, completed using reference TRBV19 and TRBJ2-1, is DGGITQSPKYLFRKEGQNVTLSCEQNLNHDAMYWYRQDPGQGLRLIYYSQIVNDFQKGDIAEGYSVSREKKESFPLTVTSAQKNPTAFYLCASSSKPGLQYNEQFFGPGTRLTVL.

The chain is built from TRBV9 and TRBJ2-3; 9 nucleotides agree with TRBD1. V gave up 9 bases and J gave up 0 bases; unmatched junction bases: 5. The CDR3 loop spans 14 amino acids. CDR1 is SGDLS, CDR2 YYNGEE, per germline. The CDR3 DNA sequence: TGTGCCACCAGGACAGGGGCGAGCACAGATACGCAGTATTTT. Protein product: CATRTGASTDTQYF.

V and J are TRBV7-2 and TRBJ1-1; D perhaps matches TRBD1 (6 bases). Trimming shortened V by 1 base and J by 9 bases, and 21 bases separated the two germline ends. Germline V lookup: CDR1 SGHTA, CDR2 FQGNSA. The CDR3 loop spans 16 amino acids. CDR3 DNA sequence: TGTGCCAGCAGCTTAGAGGGCTTGGGGGCGAACGTTAAAGCTTTCTTT. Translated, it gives CASSLEGLGANVKAFF.

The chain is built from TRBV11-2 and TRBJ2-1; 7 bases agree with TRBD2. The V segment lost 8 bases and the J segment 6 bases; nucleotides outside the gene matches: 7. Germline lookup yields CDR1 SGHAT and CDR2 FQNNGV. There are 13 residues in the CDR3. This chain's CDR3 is CASGLGTTNEQFF. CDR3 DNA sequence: TGTGCCAGCGGACTTGGGACTACCAATGAGCAGTTCTTC.